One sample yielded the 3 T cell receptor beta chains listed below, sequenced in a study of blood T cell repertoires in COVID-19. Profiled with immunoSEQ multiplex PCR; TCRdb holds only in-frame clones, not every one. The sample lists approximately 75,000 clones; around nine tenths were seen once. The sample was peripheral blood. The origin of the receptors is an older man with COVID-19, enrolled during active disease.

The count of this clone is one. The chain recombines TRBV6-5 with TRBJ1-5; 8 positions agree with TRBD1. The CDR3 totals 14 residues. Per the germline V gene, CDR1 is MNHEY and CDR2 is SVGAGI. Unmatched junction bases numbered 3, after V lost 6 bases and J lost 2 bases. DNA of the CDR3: TGTGCCAGCAGCCGGGGACAGGGCAATCAGCCCCAGCATTTT. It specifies CASSRGQGNQPQHF.

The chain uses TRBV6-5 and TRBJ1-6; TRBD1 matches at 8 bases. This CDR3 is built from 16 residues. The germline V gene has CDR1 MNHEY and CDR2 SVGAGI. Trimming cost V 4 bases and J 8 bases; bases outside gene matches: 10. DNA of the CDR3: TGTGCCAGCAGTTCCTTCCGGACAGGGTCGGATTCACCCCTCCACTTT. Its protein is CASSSFRTGSDSPLHF.

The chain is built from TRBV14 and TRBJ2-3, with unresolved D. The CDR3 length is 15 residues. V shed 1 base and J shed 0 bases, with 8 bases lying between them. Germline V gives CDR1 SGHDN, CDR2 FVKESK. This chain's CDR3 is CASSQGLTSTDTQYF. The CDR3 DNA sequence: TGTGCCAGCAGCCAAGGCCTTACTAGCACAGATACGCAGTATTTT. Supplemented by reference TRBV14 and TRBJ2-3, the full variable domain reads EAGVTQFPSHSVIEKGQTVTLRCDPISGHDNLYWYRRVMGKEIKFLLHFVKESKQDESGMPNNRFLAERTGGTYSTLKVQPAELEDSGVYFCASSQGLTSTDTQYFGPGTRLTVL.